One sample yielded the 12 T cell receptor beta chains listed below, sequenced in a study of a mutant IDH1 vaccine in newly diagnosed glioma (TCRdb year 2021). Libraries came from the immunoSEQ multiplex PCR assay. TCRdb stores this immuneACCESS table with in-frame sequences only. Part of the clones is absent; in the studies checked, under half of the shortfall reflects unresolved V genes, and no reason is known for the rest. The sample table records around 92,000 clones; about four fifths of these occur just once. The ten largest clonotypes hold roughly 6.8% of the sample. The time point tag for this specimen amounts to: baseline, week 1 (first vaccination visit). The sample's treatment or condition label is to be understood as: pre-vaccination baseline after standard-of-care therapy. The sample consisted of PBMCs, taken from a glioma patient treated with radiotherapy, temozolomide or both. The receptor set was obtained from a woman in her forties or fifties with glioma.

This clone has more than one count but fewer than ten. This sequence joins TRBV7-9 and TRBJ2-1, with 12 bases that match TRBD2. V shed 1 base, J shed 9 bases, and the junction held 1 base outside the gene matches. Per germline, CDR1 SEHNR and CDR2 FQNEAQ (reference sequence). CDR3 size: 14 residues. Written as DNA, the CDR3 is TGTGCCAGCAGCTTAGGACTAGCGGGGGTTGAGCAGTTCTTC. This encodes CASSLGLAGVEQFF.

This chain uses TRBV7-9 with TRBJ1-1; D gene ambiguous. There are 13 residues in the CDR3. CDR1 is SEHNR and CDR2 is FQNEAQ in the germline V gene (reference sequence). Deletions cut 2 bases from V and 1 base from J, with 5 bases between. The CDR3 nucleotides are TGTGCCAGCAGCTTACGTGAGAACACTGAAGCTTTCTTT. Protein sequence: CASSLRENTEAFF. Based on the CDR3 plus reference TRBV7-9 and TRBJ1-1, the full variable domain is DTGVSQNPRHKITKRGQNVTFRCDPISEHNRLYWYRQTLGQGPEFLTYFQNEAQLEKSRLLSDRFSAERPKGSFSTLEIQRTEQGDSAMYLCASSLRENTEAFFGQGTRLTVV.

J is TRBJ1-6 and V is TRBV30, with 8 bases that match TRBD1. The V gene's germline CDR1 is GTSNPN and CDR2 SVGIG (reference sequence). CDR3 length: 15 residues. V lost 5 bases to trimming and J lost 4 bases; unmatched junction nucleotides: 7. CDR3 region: CAWAFRTGYNSPLHF. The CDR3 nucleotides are TGTGCCTGGGCTTTCCGGACAGGGTATAATTCACCCCTCCACTTT. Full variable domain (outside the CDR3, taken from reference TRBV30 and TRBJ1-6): SQTIHQWPATLVQPVGSPLSLECTVEGTSNPNLYWYRQAAGRGLQLLFYSVGIGQISSEVPQNLSASRPQDRQFILSSKKLLLSDSGFYLCAWAFRTGYNSPLHFGNGTRLTVT.

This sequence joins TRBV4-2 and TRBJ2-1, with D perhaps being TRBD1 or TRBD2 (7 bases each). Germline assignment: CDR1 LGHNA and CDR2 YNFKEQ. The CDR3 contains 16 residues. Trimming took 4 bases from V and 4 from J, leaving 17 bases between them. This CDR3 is CASSLGEGAGYNEQFF. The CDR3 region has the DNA TGTGCCAGCAGCCTAGGGGAGGGGGCGGGATACAATGAGCAGTTCTTC.

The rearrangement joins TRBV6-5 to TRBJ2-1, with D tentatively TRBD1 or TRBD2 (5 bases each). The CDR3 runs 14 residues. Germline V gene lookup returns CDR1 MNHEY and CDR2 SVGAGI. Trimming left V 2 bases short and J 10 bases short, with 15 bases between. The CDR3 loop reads CASSYGWTGQEQFF. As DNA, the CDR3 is TGTGCCAGCAGTTACGGGTGGACGGGGCAGGAGCAGTTCTTC.

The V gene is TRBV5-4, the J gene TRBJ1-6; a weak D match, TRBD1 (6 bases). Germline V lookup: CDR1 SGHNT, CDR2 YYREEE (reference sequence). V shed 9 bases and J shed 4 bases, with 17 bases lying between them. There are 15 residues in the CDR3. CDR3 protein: CATSGAHQYNSPLHF. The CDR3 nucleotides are TGTGCCACTTCAGGGGCGCACCAGTATAATTCACCCCTCCACTTT. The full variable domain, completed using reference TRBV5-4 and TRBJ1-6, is ETGVTQSPTHLIKTRGQQVTLRCSSQSGHNTVSWYQQALGQGPQFIFQYYREEENGRGNFPPRFSGLQFPNYSSELNVNALELDDSALYLCATSGAHQYNSPLHFGNGTRLTVT.

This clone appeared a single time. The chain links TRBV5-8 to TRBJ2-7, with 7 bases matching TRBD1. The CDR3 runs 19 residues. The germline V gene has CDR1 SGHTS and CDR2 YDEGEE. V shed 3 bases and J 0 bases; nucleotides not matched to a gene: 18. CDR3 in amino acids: CASSWDRLNMLVRSYEQYF. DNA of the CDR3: TGTGCCAGCAGCTGGGACAGACTGAATATGCTTGTTCGCTCCTACGAGCAGTACTTC.

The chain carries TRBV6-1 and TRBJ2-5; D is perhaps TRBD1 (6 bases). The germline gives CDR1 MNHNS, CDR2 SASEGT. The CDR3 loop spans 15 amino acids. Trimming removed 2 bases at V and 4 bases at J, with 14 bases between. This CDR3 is CASSEQGHNSETQYF. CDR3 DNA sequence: TGTGCCAGCAGTGAACAGGGGCACAATTCAGAGACCCAGTACTTC.

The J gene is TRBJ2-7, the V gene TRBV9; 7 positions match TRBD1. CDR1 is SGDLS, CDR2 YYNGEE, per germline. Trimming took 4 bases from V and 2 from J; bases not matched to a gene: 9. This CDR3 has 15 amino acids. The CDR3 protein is CASSLGTAAPYEQYF. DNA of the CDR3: TGTGCCAGCAGCCTCGGGACAGCCGCTCCCTACGAGCAGTACTTC.

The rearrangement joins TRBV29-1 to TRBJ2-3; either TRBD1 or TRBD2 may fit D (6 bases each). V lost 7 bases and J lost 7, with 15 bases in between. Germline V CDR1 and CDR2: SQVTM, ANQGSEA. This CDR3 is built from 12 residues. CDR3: CSGGDMGNTQYF. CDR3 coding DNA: TGCAGCGGGGGGGACATGGGGAATACGCAGTATTTT.

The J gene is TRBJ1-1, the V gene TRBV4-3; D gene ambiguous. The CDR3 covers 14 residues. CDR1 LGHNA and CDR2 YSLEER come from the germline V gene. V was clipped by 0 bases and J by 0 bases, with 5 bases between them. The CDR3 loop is CASSQEGVNTEAFF. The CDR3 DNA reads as TGCGCCAGCAGCCAAGAAGGAGTGAACACTGAAGCTTTCTTT.

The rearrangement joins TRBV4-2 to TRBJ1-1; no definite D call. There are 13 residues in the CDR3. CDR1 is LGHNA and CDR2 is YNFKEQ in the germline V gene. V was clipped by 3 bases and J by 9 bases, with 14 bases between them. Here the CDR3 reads CASSQGSGGQAFF. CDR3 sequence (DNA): TGTGCCAGCAGCCAGGGCTCGGGCGGACAAGCTTTCTTT.